A selection of T cell receptor beta chains follows, all from one sample in a study of CD8+ T cells in alopecia areata. Assay used: immunoSEQ multiplex PCR; TCRdb lists only in-frame clones, some missing. The table records 170,000 or so clones, roughly 60% of them present only once. Sequenced material: CD4+ T cells sorted from blood, taken at week 0. The receptors originated from a human donor with alopecia areata. Both conserved end residues are part of each CDR3. The D gene is left open where the match is weak. Size is omitted from some rows. Given values are once, few, many or a class for expanded clones.

clone size,J gene,D gene,V gene,CDR3 length,CDR3 DNA,CDR3 protein
-,TRBJ2-5,-,TRBV6-6,11,TGTGCCAGCAGTTTGACAGAGACCCAGTACTTC,CASSLTETQYF
-,TRBJ2-7,TRBD2,TRBV27,16,TGTGCCAGCAGTTTACTTAGCGGGGCCGGTATCTACGAGCAGTACTTC,CASSLLSGAGIYEQYF
-,TRBJ2-3,-,TRBV6-6,14,TGTGCCAGCAGACGAGAGGGCGGCACAGATACGCAGTATTTT,CASRREGGTDTQYF
-,TRBJ1-5,-,TRBV5-1,15,TGCGCCAGCAGGGAGGAAGGTCTCGGCAATCAGCCCCAGCATTTT,CASREEGLGNQPQHF
-,TRBJ2-3,-,TRBV19,13,TGTGCCAGTAGCCAGGGAGTCCCAGATACGCAGTATTTT,CASSQGVPDTQYF
-,TRBJ2-7,-,TRBV30,13,TGTGCCTGGAACAGGTCCCCTGCCCACGAGCAGTACTTC,CAWNRSPAHEQYF
-,TRBJ1-2,TRBD1,TRBV11-1,15,TGTGCCAGCAGCCTAGGGGACAGGGACGTCTATGGCTACACCTTC,CASSLGDRDVYGYTF
-,TRBJ2-7,TRBD2,TRBV5-1,15,TGCGCCAGCAGCTCGGGACTAGCGGGGGGTGGCGAGCAGTACTTC,CASSSGLAGGGEQYF
few,TRBJ2-4,TRBD1,TRBV29-1,11,TGCAGCGTTTGGACAGGGAGCATTCAGTACTTC,CSVWTGSIQYF
few,TRBJ1-2,-,TRBV29-1,11,TGCAGCGTTGAACCAGGGGATGGCTACACCTTC,CSVEPGDGYTF
-,TRBJ2-1,-,TRBV5-1,13,TGCGCCAGCAGCTTGGGTTTGGGTACAGGGCAGTTCTTC,CASSLGLGTGQFF
-,TRBJ1-2,-,TRBV30,13,TGTGCCTGGAGTGTAATTGCCGCGGAGGGCTACACCTTC,CAWSVIAAEGYTF
-,TRBJ2-1,-,TRBV25-1,14,TGTGCCAGCAGTGCCACCCCAAAGGGGAGTGAGCAGTTCTTC,CASSATPKGSEQFF
-,TRBJ1-6,-,TRBV9,15,TGTGCCAGCAGCACCCGGGTAGGGGGTAATTCACCCCTCCACTTT,CASSTRVGGNSPLHF
-,TRBJ1-2,-,TRBV11-2,13,TGTGCCAGCAGCTTAGATCTCTTCTATGGCTACACCTTC,CASSLDLFYGYTF
-,TRBJ2-7,-,TRBV2,18,TGTGCCAGCAGGACTCTCTACCGCGGGACCACAAAATATTACGAGCAGTACTTC,CASRTLYRGTTKYYEQYF
few,TRBJ2-7,-,TRBV7-2,12,TGTGCCAGCAGCTTCGCAGGCCCTCAGCAGTACTTC,CASSFAGPQQYF
-,TRBJ2-7,TRBD1,TRBV29-1,12,TGCAGCGTCCGGACAGGGGGCGACGAGCAGTACTTC,CSVRTGGDEQYF
few,TRBJ2-3,-,TRBV11-1,15,TGTGCCAGCAGCTCCGCGCGGGGTAACACAGATACGCAGTATTTT,CASSSARGNTDTQYF
-,TRBJ2-5,TRBD2,TRBV2,18,TGTGCCAGCAGTGAAGGGACTAGCGGGCCCGGGGTCGGGGAGACCCAGTACTTC,CASSEGTSGPGVGETQYF
few,TRBJ2-3,-,TRBV2,14,TGTGCCAGCAGTGTCGGAGGGGTCACAGATACGCAGTATTTT,CASSVGGVTDTQYF
-,TRBJ2-7,TRBD1,TRBV29-1,13,TGCAGCGTTGAGGGGGACAGGGGCAACGAGCAGTACTTC,CSVEGDRGNEQYF
few,TRBJ2-2,-,TRBV7-2,14,TGTGCCAGCAGCGTACAGGGAGGCACCGGGGAGCTGTTTTTT,CASSVQGGTGELFF
-,TRBJ2-7,-,TRBV14,13,TGTGCCAGCAGCCAAGATGTTCGGACCTCGCAGTACTTC,CASSQDVRTSQYF
-,TRBJ1-5,-,TRBV30,14,TGTGCCTGGAGTGTTGGCAGGGGCGCGCAGCCCCAGCATTTT,CAWSVGRGAQPQHF
-,TRBJ2-3,TRBD2,TRBV9,15,TGTGCCAGCAGCGTAGGCGGGGGTTCCACAGATACGCAGTATTTT,CASSVGGGSTDTQYF
few,TRBJ1-2,TRBD1,TRBV27,14,TGTGCCAGCAGGCCGACAGGGGGTTTCGGTGGCTACACCTTC,CASRPTGGFGGYTF
few,TRBJ1-6,-,TRBV30,12,TGTGCCTGGAGTGGGACGGATTCACCCCTCCACTTT,CAWSGTDSPLHF
few,TRBJ1-1,TRBD1,TRBV25-1,15,TGTGCCAGCAGTGCCCACCGGGACAGGAACACTGAAGCTTTCTTT,CASSAHRDRNTEAFF
once,TRBJ1-5,-,TRBV30,14,TGTGCCTGGAGTGTAGGCGGTAGCAATCAGCCCCAGCATTTT,CAWSVGGSNQPQHF
-,TRBJ2-7,-,TRBV6-1,14,TGTGCCAGCAGTGATAACCATCCCCAGGGGAACCAGTACTTC,CASSDNHPQGNQYF
-,TRBJ2-6,-,TRBV4-3,18,TGCGCCAGCAGCCAAGAGATGGAAGGCGGCTCTGGGGCCAACGTCCTGACTTTC,CASSQEMEGGSGANVLTF
medium-sized,TRBJ1-6,-,TRBV4-3,16,TGCGCCAGCAGCCAAGGAGCAGGGGAACGAAATTCACCCCTCCACTTT,CASSQGAGERNSPLHF
-,TRBJ1-2,TRBD1,TRBV4-1,15,TGCGCCAGCAGCCAACAACAGGGGGCTGACTATGGCTACACCTTC,CASSQQQGADYGYTF
-,TRBJ1-2,-,TRBV7-2,13,TGTGCCAGCAGCGGGGGGCAGCTCTATGGCTACACCTTC,CASSGGQLYGYTF
-,TRBJ2-1,-,TRBV27,16,TGTGCCAGCAGGTCCTACAGGGCCGAGTCCTACAATGAGCAGTTCTTC,CASRSYRAESYNEQFF
-,TRBJ1-4,-,TRBV30,14,TGTGCCTGGAGCGGCCGACGGTCGGGGGTTGAACTGTTTTTT,CAWSGRRSGVELFF
once,TRBJ1-2,-,TRBV27,14,TGTGCCAGCAGTTTCGGGGGGCCAGGTAGTGCCTACACCTTC,CASSFGGPGSAYTF
-,TRBJ2-7,TRBD2,TRBV5-1,13,TGCGCCAGCAGCCAAGGACTAGCGAGGGAGCAGTACTTC,CASSQGLAREQYF
-,TRBJ2-1,TRBD1,TRBV29-1,11,TGCAGCGGAACAGGGGTCAATGAGCAGTTCTTC,CSGTGVNEQFF
-,TRBJ2-2,TRBD1,TRBV4-3,15,TGCGCCAGCAGCCAACACATACAGGGGAACGGGGAGCTGTTTTTT,CASSQHIQGNGELFF